This T cell receptor beta chain was found in a study of blood T cell repertoires in COVID-19. Across the study: The United States, Italy and Spain supplied acute and convalescent COVID-19 samples. Sources were T cells, B-cell-depleted T cells, or PBMCs; the material itself was cDNA or gDNA.

This CDR3 contains 14 residues. Per germline, CDR1 MDHEN and CDR2 SYDVKM. V lost 5 bases, J lost 6 bases, and 2 bases stayed unmatched. In the authors' workflow: Amplified reference gene primers provided the basis for estimating nucleated cell counts. Sequencing used immunoSEQ multiplex PCR; TCRdb keeps in-frame clones, though not all of them. V and J calls plus clone size are reproduced from that table; the DNA served to infer D and trimming. Of 90,000 to 150,000 clones in the sample, about two thirds were seen once. Sequencing was carried out using peripheral blood. The chain is built from TRBV28 and TRBJ2-1; 12 positions match TRBD2. The TCR sequence derives from a human donor with acute or convalescent COVID-19. The donor label of this sample is uncertain. CDR3 in amino acids: CASSGTSGPNEQFF. For the CDR3, the DNA is TGTGCCAGCAGTGGGACTAGCGGGCCCAATGAGCAGTTCTTC. The full variable domain, in which reference TRBV28 and TRBJ2-1 provide the parts outside the CDR3, is DVKVTQSSRYLVKRTGEKVFLECVQDMDHENMFWYRQDPGLGLRLIYFSYDVKMKEKGDIPEGYSVSREKKERFSLILESASTNQTSMYLCASSGTSGPNEQFFGPGTRLTVL.